This T cell receptor beta chain was sequenced in a study of spatial heterogeneity in lung cancer. TCRdb fed the 5' RACE reads into MiXCR, producing one record per CDR3 protein. The table lists 40,000 to 50,000 distinct CDR3 sequences, roughly 15% of them singletons. Trimming took off 4 bases at V and 0 bases at J, with 7 bases between the two ends. CDR1 is MNHEY, CDR2 SMNVEV, per germline (reference sequence). The CDR3 has 14 amino acids. The time point is: sample taken at primary tumor resection. Frozen PBMC, nontumor lung or tumor provided whole RNA, which was sequenced unsorted. Study conclusions and caveats: The appearance of ubiquitous expanded tumor TCRs in blood was greater at resection than follow-up.

Only a few counts were recorded for this clonotype. Its antigen is unidentified. This clonotype was sampled from a male donor with early-stage non-small cell lung cancer. The chain combines TRBV27 with TRBJ1-3; possible D gene TRBD1, 5 bases. This specimen consisted of PBMCs, obtained at surgery. CDR3 sequence: CASSSGLSGNTIYF. In nucleotides, the CDR3 is TGTGCCAGCAGTTCAGGGCTCTCTGGAAACACCATATATTTT.